This T cell receptor (beta chain) was observed in a study of blood T cells in healthy people across ages. CDR3 length: 16 residues. V was trimmed by 2 bases and J by 3 bases, leaving 17 bases between them. For the second PCR, which ran for roughly 7 to 11 cycles, a sample-barcoded 5' primer and a J-beta primer mix were used. Via MiXCR, TCRdb re-called the 5' RACE reads, giving one row per CDR3 protein. Of about 970,000 distinct CDR3 sequences listed, roughly 50% were seen once; the top ten hold roughly a fifth. A few counts support this clonotype. The chain employs TRBV12-3 or TRBV12-4 and TRBJ2-7, with D tentatively TRBD2 (6 bases). The sample taken for sequencing was blood. The sequence was obtained from a woman aged 55-70 years in good health. This CDR3 is CASSLSRTITHYEQYF. The CDR3 DNA reads TGTGCCAGCAGTTTAAGCCGGACTATAACCCACTACGAGCAGTACTTC.